The 29 T cell receptor beta chains below were found in one sample sequenced in a study of PD-L1 blockade in urothelial cancer. The table came from immunoSEQ multiplex PCR; TCRdb's copy has only in-frame clones and leaves some out. The table lists about 79,000 clones, 75% to 90% of them singletons. Time point meaning: pretreatment peripheral blood. The specimen comprised PBMCs, sampled around atezolizumab (anti-PD-L1) treatment. The receptors originated from a man aged 55 to 69 with urothelial cancer.

The V and J genes are TRBV7-2 and TRBJ1-2; D remains unclear. CDR3 length: 14 residues. Trimming took off 1 base at V and 5 bases at J, with 11 bases between the two ends. Germline V gene sequence: CDR1 SGHTA, CDR2 FQGNSA. The CDR3 spells CASSLVSAEYGYTF. Here the CDR3 DNA reads TGTGCCAGCAGCTTAGTTTCAGCGGAATATGGCTACACCTTC.

The gene calls are TRBV19 and TRBJ1-2; 7 positions agree with TRBD1. The V gene end was trimmed by 5 bases and the J gene end by 8 bases; junction bases not matched to a gene: 5. The length of the CDR3 is 12 residues. Germline values: CDR1 LNHDA, CDR2 SQIVND (reference sequence). The CDR3 DNA sequence: TGTGCCAGTAGTCCCCCAGGGGGAGGCTACACCTTC. Protein: CASSPPGGGYTF.

Only one count was recorded for this clone. CDR3 in amino acids: CASSLAPSGGQETQYF. CDR3 in DNA: TGCGCCAGCAGCTTGGCCCCTAGCGGGGGGCAAGAGACCCAGTACTTC. V is TRBV5-1 and J is TRBJ2-5; 11 nucleotides agree with TRBD2. There are 16 residues in the CDR3. Looked up from germline, CDR1 is SGHRS and CDR2 is YFSETQ. J gave up 2 bases and V 0 bases, and 3 bases lay outside the gene matches. The variable domain in full, with the rest retrieved from reference TRBV5-1 and TRBJ2-5, is KAGVTQTPRYLIKTRGQQVTLSCSPISGHRSVSWYQQTPGQGLQFLFEYFSETQRNKGNFPGRFSGRQFSNSRSEMNVSTLELGDSALYLCASSLAPSGGQETQYFGPGTRLLVL.

V usage is TRBV7-9 and J usage is TRBJ2-3; 13 nucleotides align to TRBD2. CDR3 length equals 17 residues. Trimming cost V 5 bases and J 4 bases; bases outside gene matches: 9. Germline CDR1 and CDR2: SEHNR and FQNEAQ (reference sequence). CDR3 DNA: TGTGCCAGCAGCCAACCACTAGCGGGGGGGGGCCCAGATACGCAGTATTTT. Translated: CASSQPLAGGGPDTQYF.

DNA of the CDR3: TGTGCCAGCAGCTTAGATCTCGACGAGCAGTACTTC. Amino acid sequence: CASSLDLDEQYF. V gene TRBV11-3 combines with J gene TRBJ2-7; D remains ambiguous. CDR1 and CDR2 from the germline V gene are SGHNT and YENEEA. V was shortened by 0 bases and J by 5 bases, with 5 bases between the two germline ends. There are 12 residues in the CDR3.

Here the CDR3 DNA reads TGTGCCAGCAGCTCCAAAGGTCTCCAAGGCGGGGCCTACAATGAGCAGTTCTTC. It translates to CASSSKGLQGGAYNEQFF. This chain links TRBV11-3 with TRBJ2-1; weak D call: TRBD2 (6 bases). The CDR3 consists of 18 residues. V was pared by 4 bases and J by 2 bases, with 21 bases between. CDR1 and CDR2 (germline): SGHNT, YENEEA.

The chain has TRBV19 and TRBJ2-2; D is ambiguous. CDR1 and CDR2 from the germline V gene are LNHDA and SQIVND (reference sequence). This CDR3 has 14 amino acids. With 6 bases removed from V and 0 bases from J, the gap between germline ends came to 8 bases. CDR3 amino acids: CASSEQPNTGELFF. The CDR3 DNA sequence: TGTGCCAGTAGCGAACAGCCGAACACCGGGGAGCTGTTTTTT.

This chain joins TRBV6-5 and TRBJ1-2; tentatively, D is TRBD1 (6 bases). Trimming left V 7 bases short and J 2 bases short, with 17 bases between. The CDR3 is 15 residues long. Germline V gene sequence: CDR1 MNHEY, CDR2 SVGAGI. The CDR3, as DNA: TGTGCCAGCACCCTAGGGGGGGCAGGGAACTATGGCTACACCTTC. It codes for CASTLGGAGNYGYTF.

The genes are TRBV7-3 and TRBJ2-6; TRBD2 matches at 13 bases. The CDR3 extends over 16 amino acids. J lost 5 bases, V lost 5 bases, and 3 bases had no gene match. Germline CDR1 reads SGHTA; CDR2 reads FQGTGA. This CDR3 is CASSPGTSGRANVLTF. The DNA for the CDR3 is TGTGCCAGCAGCCCCGGGACTAGCGGGAGGGCCAACGTCCTGACTTTC.

The chain couples TRBV19 to TRBJ1-6; D gene uncertain. Trimming took off 0 bases at V and 7 bases at J, with 13 bases between the two ends. Germline CDR1 is LNHDA and CDR2 is SQIVND (reference sequence). This CDR3 comprises 16 residues. The CDR3 loop is CASSIDLTEKNSPLHF. The CDR3 region has the DNA TGTGCCAGTAGTATAGATCTTACAGAAAAGAATTCACCCCTCCACTTT.

The genes are TRBV25-1 and TRBJ1-2; weak D call: TRBD1 (6 bases). V shed 6 bases and J shed 8 bases, with 10 bases lying between them. Per germline, CDR1 MGHDK and CDR2 SYGVNS. The CDR3 length is 11 residues. DNA for the CDR3: TGTGCCAGCAGCCACAGGGAAGGCTACACCTTC. Translated, it gives CASSHREGYTF.

This clone came up a few times. This chain links TRBV9 with TRBJ2-3; TRBD2 aligns across 8 bases. Germline values: CDR1 SGDLS, CDR2 YYNGEE. V lost 4 bases, J lost 3 bases, and 16 bases stayed unmatched. This CDR3 is 18 amino acids long. The CDR3 region is CASSPRRSGGSGTDTQYF. CDR3 in DNA: TGTGCCAGCAGCCCCCGGAGGAGCGGGGGCTCGGGGACAGATACGCAGTATTTT.

The chain couples TRBV6-1 to TRBJ1-6, with 8 bases that match TRBD1. The CDR3 is made up of 14 amino acids. The trim removed 5 bases at V and 7 bases at J, leaving 4 bases unmatched. The germline CDR1 and CDR2 sequences are MNHNS and SASEGT. CDR3: CASSWTGYNSPLHF. CDR3 nucleotide sequence: TGTGCCAGCAGTTGGACAGGGTACAATTCACCCCTCCACTTT.

This chain joins TRBV5-5 and TRBJ1-6, with no clear D. This CDR3 is 14 amino acids long. Germline V gives CDR1 SGHKS, CDR2 YYEKEE (reference sequence). V dropped 8 bases and J dropped 5 bases, with 14 bases sitting between them. CDR3 bases: TGTGCCAGTAAACCGGTCGCGGATAATTCACCCCTCCACTTT. Its protein product is CASKPVADNSPLHF.

The V call is TRBV29-1, the J call TRBJ1-5, with D unresolved. From germline, CDR1 is SQVTM and CDR2 ANQGSEA. The CDR3 spans 13 residues. Trimming shortened V by 5 bases and J by 1 base, and 9 bases separated the two germline ends. The CDR3 region has the DNA TGCAGCGTTACGGACTCGAGCAATCAGCCCCAGCATTTT. This codes for CSVTDSSNQPQHF.

This sequence joins TRBV30 and TRBJ1-5, with D unresolved. The CDR3 is made up of 14 amino acids. Germline V gene data show CDR1 as GTSNPN and CDR2 as SVGIG (reference sequence). Trimming shortened V by 0 bases and J by 11 bases, and 17 bases separated the two germline ends. The DNA of the CDR3 is TGTGCCTGGAGTGTAGAAGTGGCCCCACGGGCCCAGCATTTT. The encoded protein is CAWSVEVAPRAQHF.

J is TRBJ1-5 and V is TRBV30; 9 nucleotides align to TRBD1. The CDR3 is 15 residues long. V lost 3 bases, J lost 5 bases, and 8 bases stayed unmatched. CDR1 is GTSNPN and CDR2 is SVGIG in the germline V gene (reference sequence). The DNA for the CDR3 is TGTGCCTGGAGCAACAGGGGACAGGGTTATCAGCCCCAGCATTTT. Its protein is CAWSNRGQGYQPQHF.

The chain employs TRBV11-3 and TRBJ2-2; 8 positions match TRBD2. This CDR3 is built from 16 residues. Per the germline V gene, CDR1 is SGHNT and CDR2 is YENEEA. The trim removed 2 bases at V and 6 bases at J, leaving 8 bases unmatched. CDR3 coding DNA: TGTGCCAGCAGCTTACCGGGACTAGTTTCTCCCGGGGAGCTGTTTTTT. This gives the protein CASSLPGLVSPGELFF.

This clone was seen just once. This chain links TRBV9 with TRBJ2-5, with D tentatively TRBD1 (5 bases). The CDR3 extends over 15 amino acids. Germline lookup yields CDR1 SGDLS and CDR2 YYNGEE. V was pared by 3 bases and J by 2 bases, with 14 bases between. The CDR3 is CASSAQGGHQETQYF. CDR3 bases: TGTGCCAGCAGCGCCCAGGGTGGGCATCAAGAGACCCAGTACTTC.

The CDR3 DNA sequence: TGTGCCAGTAGTATAGACAGGGCCAACGTCCTGACTTTC. This codes for CASSIDRANVLTF. V is TRBV19 and J is TRBJ2-6, with unresolved D. Germline-derived CDR1 and CDR2 are LNHDA and SQIVND (reference sequence). This CDR3 has 13 amino acids. V lost 0 bases and J lost 5, with 2 bases in between.

On this clone: The sample contains more than one DNA sequence encoding this CDR3. The J gene is TRBJ1-5, the V gene TRBV7-9; no clear D gene. CDR1 and CDR2 from the germline V gene are SEHNR and FQNEAQ (reference sequence). Trimming removed 1 base from V and 3 bases from J, with 7 bases in between. This CDR3 spans 14 amino acids. The CDR3, as DNA: TGTGCCAGCAGCTTAGACGGGTTCAATCAGCCCCAGCATTTT. It translates to CASSLDGFNQPQHF.

The chain is built from TRBV5-6 and TRBJ1-1, with 8 bases that match TRBD1. This CDR3 contains 12 residues. From germline, CDR1 is SGHDT and CDR2 YYEEEE. V trimming: 4 bases; J trimming: 7 bases; junction bases outside the gene matches: 3. The CDR3 DNA sequence: TGTGCCAGCAGCCTAGACAGGGGTGAAGCTTTCTTT. Translated: CASSLDRGEAFF.

This chain uses TRBV11-3 with TRBJ1-3, with a tentative D call TRBD1 (5 bases). Per germline, CDR1 SGHNT and CDR2 YENEEA. The CDR3 sequence is 17 residues long. The V and J ends lost 1 base and 0 bases respectively, with 13 bases between them. In DNA, the CDR3 is TGTGCCAGCAGCTTAGGGGGCAGCTGGTTCTCTGGAAACACCATATATTTT. This sequence encodes CASSLGGSWFSGNTIYF.

The V call is TRBV7-2, the J call TRBJ2-7; D possibly corresponds to TRBD1 (5 bases). The V and J ends lost 4 bases and 7 bases respectively, with 11 bases between them. Germline V CDR1 and CDR2: SGHTA, FQGNSA. This CDR3 has 12 residues. The CDR3 reads CASSSPPGEQYF. The CDR3 DNA is TGTGCCAGCAGCTCCCCCCCAGGGGAGCAGTACTTC.

The genes are TRBV10-1 and TRBJ2-7; 8 bases agree with TRBD2. V trimming: 5 bases; J trimming: 0 bases; junction bases outside the gene matches: 0. The V gene's germline CDR1 is WNHNN and CDR2 SYGVQD (reference sequence). The CDR3 covers 13 residues. CDR3 residues: CASSRGGSYEQYF. CDR3 coding DNA: TGCGCCAGCAGTCGGGGGGGCTCCTACGAGCAGTACTTC.

The V gene is TRBV19, the J gene TRBJ1-5; D perhaps matches TRBD1 (6 bases). The V gene lost 4 bases and the J gene lost 4 bases, with 11 bases spanning the gap. CDR3 length: 14 residues. Germline-derived CDR1 and CDR2 are LNHDA and SQIVND (reference sequence). The CDR3 protein is CASSTGVWNQPQHF. DNA for the CDR3: TGTGCCAGTAGTACAGGGGTTTGGAATCAGCCCCAGCATTTT.

The chain joins TRBV6-5 to TRBJ2-5; possible D gene TRBD1, 5 bases. The germline gives CDR1 MNHEY, CDR2 SVGAGI. With 2 bases removed from V and 7 bases from J, the gap between germline ends came to 14 bases. This CDR3 is built from 14 residues. CDR3 sequence: CASSYHGQSGTQYF. CDR3 coding DNA: TGTGCCAGCAGTTACCACGGACAAAGTGGGACCCAGTACTTC.

CDR3 nucleotide sequence: TGTGCCAGCCGAAACCACCGGACAGCAAAGTACCAAGAGACCCAGTACTTC. This translates into CASRNHRTAKYQETQYF. The V and J genes are TRBV28 and TRBJ2-5; a weak D match, TRBD1 (6 bases). The CDR3 contains 17 residues. Trimming took off 8 bases at V and 0 bases at J, with 22 bases between the two ends. The V gene's germline CDR1 is MDHEN and CDR2 SYDVKM.

The V and J genes are TRBV7-2 and TRBJ1-2; D possibly corresponds to TRBD1 (6 bases). Germline V CDR1 and CDR2: SGHTA, FQGNSA. The CDR3 runs 14 residues. V lost 5 bases, J lost 0 bases, and 10 bases lay in between. The CDR3 spells CASSARQANYGYTF. For the CDR3, the DNA is TGTGCCAGCAGCGCCCGACAGGCTAACTATGGCTACACCTTC.